The source of this T cell receptor beta chain is a study of blood T cells in healthy people across ages. This clonotype was picked up a small number of times. Antigen specificity is unknown. A sample-barcoded 5' primer and a J-beta primer mix were used in a second PCR of roughly 7 to 12 cycles. TCRdb reanalysed the 5' RACE reads using MiXCR and keeps one entry per CDR3 protein. The table has roughly 800,000 distinct CDR3 sequences, 55% to 70% seen once. Overall study findings and caveats: No one knew whether donors had CMV, which possibly confounded expanded clonotype changes. The diversity estimates, figures obtained from one million T cells, were considered underestimates.

Germline CDR1 and CDR2: MNHEY and SVGAGI. This CDR3 is 14 amino acids long. The V end lost 5 bases, the J end lost 2 bases, and 12 bases lay between the germline ends. This chain joins TRBV6-5 and TRBJ1-2; possible D gene TRBD1, 6 bases. Sequenced input: blood. This TCR came from a young man in good health. The CDR3 sequence is CASSTGADNYGYTF. The CDR3 DNA reads TGTGCCAGCAGTACGGGGGCTGACAACTATGGCTACACCTTC.